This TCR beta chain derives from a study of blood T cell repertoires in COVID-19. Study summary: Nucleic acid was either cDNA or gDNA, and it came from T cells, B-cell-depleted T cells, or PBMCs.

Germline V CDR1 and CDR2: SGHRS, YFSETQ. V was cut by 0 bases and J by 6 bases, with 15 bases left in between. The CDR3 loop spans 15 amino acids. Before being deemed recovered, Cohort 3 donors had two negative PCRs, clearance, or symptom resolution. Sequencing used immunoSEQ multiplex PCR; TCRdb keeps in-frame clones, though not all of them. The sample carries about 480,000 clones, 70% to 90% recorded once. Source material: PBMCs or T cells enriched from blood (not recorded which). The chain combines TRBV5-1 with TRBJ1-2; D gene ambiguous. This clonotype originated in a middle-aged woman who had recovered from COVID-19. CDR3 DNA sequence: TGCGCCAGCAGCTTGGGCAGTTCACGCTCAGATGGCTACACCTTC. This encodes CASSLGSSRSDGYTF.